A selection of T cell receptor beta chains follows, all from one sample in a study of cytomegalovirus exposure and HLA in healthy donors. Assay: immunoSEQ multiplex PCR; the TCRdb copy retains only in-frame clones and omits some. The data contain approximately 130,000 clones, 64% of them singletons. The sample comprised PBMCs. All receptors come from a woman in her thirties or forties in good health and CMV-seronegative. The CDR3 runs from the conserved cysteine through the conserved F or W. The D gene is left open where the match is weak. Clone size is not always given. Where it is, it says once, few, many or a class for expanded clones.

j_gene: TRBJ2-6
v_gene: TRBV7-6
d_gene: -
abundance: -
CDR3nt: TGTGCCAGCCAAGAGGGTTATGGGGCCAACGTCCTGACTTTC
CDR3aa: CASQEGYGANVLTF

j_gene: TRBJ1-2
v_gene: TRBV5-1
d_gene: -
abundance: -
CDR3nt: TGCGCCAGCAGCTTGGACAGGGTTTACTATGGCTACACCTTC
CDR3aa: CASSLDRVYYGYTF

j_gene: TRBJ2-1
v_gene: TRBV7-8
d_gene: -
abundance: -
CDR3nt: TGTGCCAGCAGCTCCGGGGGTCGTTCCTACAATGAGCAGTTCTTC
CDR3aa: CASSSGGRSYNEQFF

j_gene: TRBJ1-2
v_gene: TRBV19
d_gene: TRBD1
abundance: -
CDR3nt: TGTGCCAGTAGTCCAGTCGGGACAGGGGGTTTCTATGGCTACACCTTC
CDR3aa: CASSPVGTGGFYGYTF

j_gene: TRBJ1-1
v_gene: TRBV10-3
d_gene: -
abundance: once
CDR3nt: TGTGCCACTCGGCCGTTGGAGGGGGGGTTCAGGGCTGAAGCTTTCTTT
CDR3aa: CATRPLEGGFRAEAFF

j_gene: TRBJ2-1
v_gene: TRBV4-1
d_gene: TRBD2
abundance: -
CDR3nt: TGCGCCAGCAGCCAAGCTCCAGCGGGGGTGTCCAGCTCCTACAATGAGCAGTTCTTC
CDR3aa: CASSQAPAGVSSSYNEQFF

j_gene: TRBJ2-1
v_gene: TRBV7-2
d_gene: TRBD2
abundance: -
CDR3nt: TGTGCCAGCAGTTCCCTAGCGGGGGCTTACAATGAGCAGTTCTTC
CDR3aa: CASSSLAGAYNEQFF

j_gene: TRBJ2-1
v_gene: TRBV27
d_gene: TRBD2
abundance: -
CDR3nt: TGTGCCAGCAGTTTAGCGACTAGCTTGGAACAGTTCTTC
CDR3aa: CASSLATSLEQFF

j_gene: TRBJ1-1
v_gene: TRBV11-2
d_gene: -
abundance: -
CDR3nt: TGTGCCAGCAGCTCCCTTTTCGGGAGGAACACTGAAGCTTTCTTT
CDR3aa: CASSSLFGRNTEAFF

j_gene: TRBJ2-7
v_gene: TRBV7-2
d_gene: TRBD2
abundance: -
CDR3nt: TGTGCCAGCAGCTTAAGTGCGGGACTAACCTACGAGCAGTACTTC
CDR3aa: CASSLSAGLTYEQYF

j_gene: TRBJ1-5
v_gene: TRBV6-5
d_gene: -
abundance: -
CDR3nt: TGTGCCAGCACATTCCGACAGAACAATCAGCCCCAGCATTTT
CDR3aa: CASTFRQNNQPQHF

j_gene: TRBJ2-2
v_gene: TRBV15
d_gene: TRBD1
abundance: -
CDR3nt: TGTGCCACCGGACAGGGGGGAAACGCCGGGGAGCTGTTTTTT
CDR3aa: CATGQGGNAGELFF

j_gene: TRBJ1-5
v_gene: TRBV2
d_gene: TRBD1
abundance: few
CDR3nt: TGTGCCAGCAGTGAGGACCGGACAGGGCTAAATCAGCCCCAGCATTTT
CDR3aa: CASSEDRTGLNQPQHF

j_gene: TRBJ2-2
v_gene: TRBV7-2
d_gene: -
abundance: -
CDR3nt: TGTGCCAGCAGCCTGTACACCGGGGAGCTGTTTTTT
CDR3aa: CASSLYTGELFF

j_gene: TRBJ1-1
v_gene: TRBV7-9
d_gene: -
abundance: -
CDR3nt: TGTTCCAGCAGCCCGGGATTCGCTTTTGAAGCTTTCTTT
CDR3aa: CSSSPGFAFEAFF

j_gene: TRBJ2-7
v_gene: TRBV19
d_gene: TRBD1
abundance: -
CDR3nt: TGTGCCAGTAGTCTAGGGGACAGGGGATTCTACGAGCAGTACTTC
CDR3aa: CASSLGDRGFYEQYF

j_gene: TRBJ2-2
v_gene: TRBV4-2
d_gene: TRBD1
abundance: -
CDR3nt: TGTGCCAGCAGCCAAGGGGGACAGGGGGTCCCCGGGGAGCTGTTTTTT
CDR3aa: CASSQGGQGVPGELFF

j_gene: TRBJ1-1
v_gene: TRBV19
d_gene: TRBD1
abundance: few
CDR3nt: TGTGCCAGTAGGATTACCTCCGGGACAGTGAACACTGAAGCTTTCTTT
CDR3aa: CASRITSGTVNTEAFF

j_gene: TRBJ2-5
v_gene: TRBV19
d_gene: -
abundance: -
CDR3nt: TGTGCCAGTAGTTCTGCTGACAGGTTAGAAGAGACCCAGTACTTC
CDR3aa: CASSSADRLEETQYF

j_gene: TRBJ1-5
v_gene: TRBV18
d_gene: -
abundance: -
CDR3nt: TGTGCCAGCTCACCCCTGGGAGGGGGTGGCAATCAGCCCCAGCATTTT
CDR3aa: CASSPLGGGGNQPQHF

j_gene: TRBJ1-4
v_gene: TRBV27
d_gene: -
abundance: -
CDR3nt: TGTGCCAGCAGTCTCCACAGGGATTCGGCTGAAAAACTGTTTTTT
CDR3aa: CASSLHRDSAEKLFF

j_gene: TRBJ2-7
v_gene: TRBV12-5
d_gene: TRBD2
abundance: -
CDR3nt: TGTGCTAGTGGCCCGGGAGGGACCTACGAGCAGTACTTC
CDR3aa: CASGPGGTYEQYF

j_gene: TRBJ1-4
v_gene: TRBV5-4
d_gene: -
abundance: -
CDR3nt: TGTGCCAGCAGCAACTCACGGGGGGACTACGACGAAAAACTGTTTTTT
CDR3aa: CASSNSRGDYDEKLFF

j_gene: TRBJ1-5
v_gene: TRBV19
d_gene: -
abundance: -
CDR3nt: TGTGCCAGTAGTACACCCGGGTCCCCTAATCAGCCCCAGCATTTT
CDR3aa: CASSTPGSPNQPQHF

j_gene: TRBJ2-1
v_gene: TRBV12-5
d_gene: TRBD2
abundance: -
CDR3nt: TGTGCTAGTGCCTCAACGGGGGGTACCTACAATGAGCAGTTCTTC
CDR3aa: CASASTGGTYNEQFF

j_gene: TRBJ2-7
v_gene: TRBV7-2
d_gene: TRBD2
abundance: -
CDR3nt: TGTGCCAGCAGCTTCAGCGGGGGGTACTACGAGCAGTACTTC
CDR3aa: CASSFSGGYYEQYF

j_gene: TRBJ2-3
v_gene: TRBV18
d_gene: TRBD2
abundance: -
CDR3nt: TGTGCCAGCTCACTAGCGGGGAACACAGATACGCAGTATTTT
CDR3aa: CASSLAGNTDTQYF

j_gene: TRBJ1-6
v_gene: TRBV7-6
d_gene: -
abundance: -
CDR3nt: TGTGCCAGCAGCTTCCCAAATTCCCCCCTCCACTTT
CDR3aa: CASSFPNSPLHF

j_gene: TRBJ2-4
v_gene: TRBV6-5
d_gene: -
abundance: -
CDR3nt: TGTGCCAGCAGTTACTCGCCAGGGGCTGCCAAAAACATTCAGTACTTC
CDR3aa: CASSYSPGAAKNIQYF

j_gene: TRBJ2-5
v_gene: TRBV7-2
d_gene: -
abundance: -
CDR3nt: TGTGCCAGCGCCCCCCAGAGGGAGACCCAGTACTTC
CDR3aa: CASAPQRETQYF

j_gene: TRBJ1-2
v_gene: TRBV5-1
d_gene: TRBD1
abundance: -
CDR3nt: TGCGCCAGCAGCTTGGGACAGGGTGATGGCTACACCTTC
CDR3aa: CASSLGQGDGYTF

j_gene: TRBJ1-2
v_gene: TRBV30
d_gene: -
abundance: -
CDR3nt: TGTGCCTGGAGCAGGGTGCGGGGCTACACCTTC
CDR3aa: CAWSRVRGYTF

j_gene: TRBJ2-5
v_gene: TRBV5-1
d_gene: TRBD2
abundance: -
CDR3nt: TGCGCCAGCAGCTTTCGACTAGCGGGGGGGCGAGAGACCCAGTACTTC
CDR3aa: CASSFRLAGGRETQYF

j_gene: TRBJ1-5
v_gene: TRBV28
d_gene: TRBD1
abundance: -
CDR3nt: TGTGCCAGCAGTCCTACAGGGGGCCGGAGCAATCAGCCCCAGCATTTT
CDR3aa: CASSPTGGRSNQPQHF

j_gene: TRBJ1-1
v_gene: TRBV4-3
d_gene: TRBD1
abundance: few
CDR3nt: TGCGCCAGCAGCCACGGGCTAGGCGGGACAGGGCGAACTGAAGCTTTCTTT
CDR3aa: CASSHGLGGTGRTEAFF

j_gene: TRBJ2-7
v_gene: TRBV19
d_gene: -
abundance: -
CDR3nt: TGTGCCAGTAGTATGGCAGGGATTTTCGAGTACGAGCAGTACTTC
CDR3aa: CASSMAGIFEYEQYF

j_gene: TRBJ1-1
v_gene: TRBV30
d_gene: -
abundance: -
CDR3nt: TGTGCCTGGAGTCTGGGGGGCACTGAAGCTTTCTTT
CDR3aa: CAWSLGGTEAFF

j_gene: TRBJ2-5
v_gene: TRBV28
d_gene: TRBD2
abundance: -
CDR3nt: TGTGCCAGCAGTTTAAGCAGCGGGGCTTCGGAAGAGACCCAGTACTTC
CDR3aa: CASSLSSGASEETQYF

j_gene: TRBJ1-2
v_gene: TRBV29-1
d_gene: TRBD1
abundance: few
CDR3nt: TGCAGCGTTGGGCCGGACAGGGAGACCTATGGCTACACCTTC
CDR3aa: CSVGPDRETYGYTF

j_gene: TRBJ1-2
v_gene: TRBV7-2
d_gene: -
abundance: -
CDR3nt: TGTGCCAGCAGCGTCGGTAGGTCTAGCCCTGGCTACACCTTC
CDR3aa: CASSVGRSSPGYTF

j_gene: TRBJ2-2
v_gene: TRBV7-7
d_gene: TRBD1
abundance: -
CDR3nt: TGTGCCAGCAGCTCACGGGACAGGGTAAACGGGGAGCTGTTTTTT
CDR3aa: CASSSRDRVNGELFF

j_gene: TRBJ1-2
v_gene: TRBV27
d_gene: -
abundance: -
CDR3nt: TGTGCCAGCAGTTTATCGTGGGAGGAGGGCTACACCTTC
CDR3aa: CASSLSWEEGYTF

j_gene: TRBJ2-2
v_gene: TRBV9
d_gene: TRBD1
abundance: -
CDR3nt: TGTGCCAGCAGTCCCGACACAGGGGTGGTCGGGGAGCTGTTTTTT
CDR3aa: CASSPDTGVVGELFF

j_gene: TRBJ2-7
v_gene: TRBV5-4
d_gene: TRBD1
abundance: -
CDR3nt: TGTGCCAGCAGCTCTGGACAGGAATTAAGACGAGGGTACGAGCAGTACTTC
CDR3aa: CASSSGQELRRGYEQYF

j_gene: TRBJ2-1
v_gene: TRBV11-2
d_gene: -
abundance: -
CDR3nt: TGTGCCAGCAGCTCTCCACTAGGAACCTACAATGAGCAGTTCTTC
CDR3aa: CASSSPLGTYNEQFF

j_gene: TRBJ2-7
v_gene: TRBV10-1
d_gene: TRBD1
abundance: -
CDR3nt: TGCGCTTCTATCGAGGACAGGGCCTACGAGCAGTACTTC
CDR3aa: CASIEDRAYEQYF

j_gene: TRBJ1-5
v_gene: TRBV2
d_gene: -
abundance: -
CDR3nt: TGTGCCAGCATCCTCGACAGACACAATCAGCCCCAGCATTTT
CDR3aa: CASILDRHNQPQHF

j_gene: TRBJ1-4
v_gene: TRBV7-6
d_gene: TRBD1
abundance: -
CDR3nt: TGTGCCAGCAGCTACGCCGCGGGACAGGATAATGAAAAACTGTTTTTT
CDR3aa: CASSYAAGQDNEKLFF

j_gene: TRBJ1-1
v_gene: TRBV2
d_gene: -
abundance: -
CDR3nt: TGTGCCAGCAGTGTTAAACAGAACACTGAAGCTTTCTTT
CDR3aa: CASSVKQNTEAFF

j_gene: TRBJ1-4
v_gene: TRBV9
d_gene: TRBD1
abundance: -
CDR3nt: TGTGCCAGCAGCTCAGACAGGGGCTGGGCTAATGAAAAACTGTTTTTT
CDR3aa: CASSSDRGWANEKLFF

j_gene: TRBJ1-5
v_gene: TRBV18
d_gene: TRBD1
abundance: -
CDR3nt: TGTGCCAGCTCACCGGGCTTCGACAGGGGTTATAGCAATCAGCCCCAGCATTTT
CDR3aa: CASSPGFDRGYSNQPQHF

j_gene: TRBJ2-3
v_gene: TRBV9
d_gene: TRBD2
abundance: -
CDR3nt: TGTGCCAGCAGCGAGCTAGCGGGGAGCACAGATACGCAGTATTTT
CDR3aa: CASSELAGSTDTQYF

j_gene: TRBJ1-1
v_gene: TRBV11-3
d_gene: TRBD1
abundance: few
CDR3nt: TGTGCCAGCAGCCCAGGGGACAGGGTGAACACTGAAGCTTTCTTT
CDR3aa: CASSPGDRVNTEAFF

j_gene: TRBJ2-1
v_gene: TRBV2
d_gene: -
abundance: -
CDR3nt: TGTGCCAGCAGTGAAATGGGTACTAGATATGGTGAGCAGTTCTTC
CDR3aa: CASSEMGTRYGEQFF

j_gene: TRBJ1-1
v_gene: TRBV28
d_gene: -
abundance: once
CDR3nt: TGTGCCAGCAGTTTAGGCAGGGCGACTGAAGCTTTCTTT
CDR3aa: CASSLGRATEAFF

j_gene: TRBJ2-5
v_gene: TRBV7-6
d_gene: TRBD2
abundance: -
CDR3nt: TGTGCCAGCAGCTTACCATCCCTGGGCGGGGGGGCCAGTGGGACCCAGTACTTC
CDR3aa: CASSLPSLGGGASGTQYF

j_gene: TRBJ1-2
v_gene: TRBV5-1
d_gene: -
abundance: once
CDR3nt: TGCGCCAGCAGCTTGCGTCTAGGGACAAGTAACTATGGCTACACCTTC
CDR3aa: CASSLRLGTSNYGYTF